Detailed here is one T cell receptor beta chain. These data come from a study of blood T cell repertoires in COVID-19. Original processing methods: Estimation of nucleated cell counts was performed using reference gene primer amplification. The method was immunoSEQ multiplex PCR; TCRdb's version includes in-frame clones alone and lacks a portion of them. For V, J and clone size, that table is used; D and trimming come from the DNA. The sample consists of roughly 260,000 clones, 82% of them appearing once. V shed 6 bases and J 4 bases; nucleotides not matched to a gene: 8. The germline CDR1 and CDR2 sequences are SQVTM and ANQGSEA. The CDR3 spans 15 residues.

This sequence joins TRBV29-1 and TRBJ1-5; 11 bases agree with TRBD1. The material sequenced was peripheral blood. This receptor was obtained from a woman aged 18-29 years with acute or convalescent COVID-19. In nucleotides, the CDR3 is TGCAGCGTCTCCGGGACAGGGGGTGTTAATCAGCCCCAGCATTTT. Residues: CSVSGTGGVNQPQHF.